The 27 T cell receptor beta chains below come from one sample, sequenced in a study of blood T cell repertoires in COVID-19 (dated by TCRdb to about 2020). Library preparation was by the immunoSEQ multiplex PCR assay. In its TCRdb copy, this immuneACCESS table keeps in-frame sequences only and misses some clones. Where compared with another copy, unresolved V genes explain less than half of these, and the others have no known cause. Recorded for this sample are hundreds of thousands of clones; around 88% of them occurred a single time. In total, the top ten clones hold around 6.6% of the sample. Specimen: peripheral blood. These receptors all come from a woman in her 30s with COVID-19, enrolled during active disease.

This clone was detected a few times. The chain employs TRBV2 and TRBJ2-3; a weak D match, TRBD2 (5 bases). The CDR3 length is 16 residues. The germline gives CDR1 SNHLY, CDR2 FYNNEI. Trimming pared 5 bases from V and 2 bases from J, leaving 17 bases between. The CDR3 is CASSYSRGGSTDTQYF. In DNA, the CDR3 is TGTGCCAGCAGTTATTCACGGGGTGGCTCCACAGATACGCAGTATTTT.

The rearrangement uses TRBV7-9 and TRBJ1-2; TRBD1 is a possible D gene (5 bases). The V and J ends lost 5 bases and 0 bases respectively, with 19 bases between them. The CDR3 covers 17 residues. The germline V gene has CDR1 SEHNR and CDR2 FQNEAQ (reference sequence). The CDR3 sequence: CASSNYLQEITNYGYTF. The CDR3 DNA is TGTGCCAGCAGCAACTACCTACAGGAAATCACTAACTATGGCTACACCTTC.

The chain is built from TRBV5-3 and TRBJ2-4; D gene uncertain. TRBV5-3 is filed as an ORF, its function uncertain. This CDR3 contains 16 residues. With 2 bases removed from V and 1 base from J, the gap between germline ends came to 13 bases. DNA for the CDR3: TGTGCCAGAAGCTTTTGGGTTGGAGAGGCCAAAAACATTCAGTACTTC. It encodes CARSFWVGEAKNIQYF.

The chain uses TRBV4-1 and TRBJ2-2, with D maybe TRBD1 (6 bases). Germline V gene lookup returns CDR1 MGHRA and CDR2 YSYEKL. This CDR3 has 16 residues. Trimming shortened V by 4 bases and J by 7 bases, and 19 bases separated the two germline ends. CDR3 region: CASSLAGGAEVGELFF. The CDR3 DNA is TGCGCCAGCAGCCTAGCTGGGGGCGCCGAAGTCGGGGAGCTGTTTTTT.

V is TRBV24-1 and J is TRBJ2-1; D is unclear. The germline CDR1 and CDR2 sequences are KGHDR and SFDVKD. The CDR3 totals 14 residues. V lost 2 bases to trimming and J lost 7 bases, with 11 bases between them. The CDR3 DNA follows: TGTGCCACCAGTGATTCGGGTCGTCTAAATGAGCAGTTCTTC. Amino acid sequence: CATSDSGRLNEQFF.

The count of this clone is one. The J gene is TRBJ1-1, the V gene TRBV19; 10 nucleotides line up with TRBD1. V gave up 6 bases and J gave up 5 bases; unmatched junction bases: 9. Germline V gene lookup returns CDR1 LNHDA and CDR2 SQIVND (reference sequence). The CDR3 sequence is 15 residues long. The CDR3 here is CASSPRGQGRTEAFF. In DNA, the CDR3 is TGTGCCAGTAGCCCACGGGGACAGGGGCGAACTGAAGCTTTCTTT.

The chain couples TRBV11-2 to TRBJ2-5, with 10 bases that match TRBD1. V lost 2 bases to trimming and J lost 2 bases; unmatched junction nucleotides: 5. The CDR3 contains 16 residues. Germline-derived CDR1 and CDR2 are SGHAT and FQNNGV. CDR3 sequence reads: CASSLMGTGVQETQYF. The CDR3 nucleotides read TGTGCCAGCAGCTTAATGGGGACAGGGGTTCAAGAGACCCAGTACTTC.

The rearrangement joins TRBV7-8 to TRBJ2-1, with a tentative D call TRBD2 (9 bases). CDR3 length: 18 residues. From germline, CDR1 is SGHVS and CDR2 FQNEAQ. V lost 4 bases and J lost 7, with 26 bases in between. CDR3 DNA: TGTGCCAGCAGCTCCCAGTTCAGGGGGCGGGAGGGCCGAAATGAGCAGTTCTTC. It translates to CASSSQFRGREGRNEQFF.

The chain recombines TRBV29-1 with TRBJ1-2; TRBD1 aligns across 8 bases. CDR1 SQVTM and CDR2 ANQGSEA come from the germline V gene. The ends lost 4 bases at V and 8 bases at J; junction bases unmatched: 9. The CDR3 consists of 13 residues. CDR3 sequence reads: CSVGQGADLGYTF. DNA of the CDR3: TGCAGCGTTGGGCAGGGGGCAGACCTGGGCTACACCTTC. The whole variable domain, remainder taken from reference TRBV29-1 and TRBJ1-2, is SAVISQKPSRDICQRGTSLTIQCQVDSQVTMMFWYRQQPGQSLTLIATANQGSEATYESGFVIDKFPISRPNLTFSTLTVSNMSPEDSSIYLCSVGQGADLGYTFGSGTRLTVV.

The chain has TRBV12-3 or TRBV12-4 and TRBJ1-2, with D unclear. Trimming took off 5 bases at V and 5 bases at J, with 9 bases between the two ends. The CDR3 runs to 12 residues. CDR3: CASSAEDYGYTF. In DNA, the CDR3 is TGTGCCAGCAGTGCTGAGGATTATGGCTACACCTTC.

The rearrangement links TRBV7-2 to TRBJ2-7; 7 nucleotides align to TRBD1. V lost 5 bases and J lost 5; bases outside the gene matches: 6. The germline CDR1 and CDR2 sequences are SGHTA and FQGNSA. This CDR3 is 13 amino acids long. The CDR3 DNA is TGTGCCAGCAGCGTAGGGGACAGCCACGAGCAGTACGTC. Translation: CASSVGDSHEQYV.

This clone occurred once. The CDR3 region is CASSQTGVQYF. CDR3 coding DNA: TGTGCCAGCAGTCAGACAGGGGTACAGTACTTC. The V call is TRBV6-2 or TRBV6-3, the J call TRBJ2-7, with 8 bases matching TRBD1. The ends lost 5 bases at V and 10 bases at J; junction bases unmatched: 4. Looked up from germline, CDR1 is MNHEY and CDR2 is SVGEGT. The CDR3 has 11 residues.

The chain joins TRBV4-3 to TRBJ2-3; 11 nucleotides align to TRBD2. The J segment lost 1 base and the V segment lost 1 base, leaving 10 bases of the junction unmatched. The CDR3 consists of 19 residues. From germline, CDR1 is LGHNA and CDR2 YSLEER. CDR3 sequence: CASSQVGLAGGGGTDTQYF. CDR3 bases: TGCGCCAGCAGCCAAGTAGGGCTAGCGGGAGGAGGGGGCACAGATACGCAGTATTTT.

The chain carries TRBV24-1 and TRBJ2-1; 7 nucleotides match TRBD1. J gave up 10 bases and V 9 bases, and 8 bases lay outside the gene matches. The V gene's germline CDR1 is KGHDR and CDR2 SFDVKD. CDR3 length: 12 residues. CDR3 loop: CATSTGMREQFF. The CDR3 DNA sequence: TGTGCCACCTCGACAGGGATGAGGGAGCAGTTCTTC.

The J gene is TRBJ1-2, the V gene TRBV18, with D possibly TRBD1 on 5 matching bases. CDR3 length equals 15 residues. V was shortened by 6 bases and J by 6 bases, with 20 bases between the two germline ends. Germline values: CDR1 KGHSH, CDR2 LQKENI. CDR3 loop: CASSPTITPGDGYTF. Here the CDR3 DNA reads TGTGCCAGCTCGCCGACCATAACCCCGGGGGATGGCTACACCTTC.

In this sample, this clone turned up once. J is TRBJ1-2 and V is TRBV7-6; TRBD1 matches 10 bases. CDR1 is SGHVS, CDR2 FNYEAQ, per germline. The CDR3 spans 17 residues. Losses at the gene ends were 2 bases for V and 0 bases for J; bases not matched to a gene: 6. The CDR3 reads CASSLYPDRGANYGYTF. DNA of the CDR3: TGTGCCAGCAGCTTATACCCGGACAGGGGGGCTAACTATGGCTACACCTTC.

The chain combines TRBV2 with TRBJ1-1, with D uncertain. The germline V gene has CDR1 SNHLY and CDR2 FYNNEI. V lost 3 bases to trimming and J lost 2 bases, with 10 bases between them. The CDR3 covers 14 residues. CDR3: CASSESPFNTEAFF. The CDR3 region has the DNA TGTGCCAGCAGTGAGTCCCCTTTCAACACTGAAGCTTTCTTT.

The chain links TRBV18 to TRBJ1-4; D might be TRBD1 (5 bases). Deletions cut 2 bases from V and 7 bases from J, with 14 bases between. CDR1 and CDR2 from the germline V gene are KGHSH and LQKENI. The CDR3 spans 15 residues. Here the CDR3 DNA reads TGTGCCAGCTCACCATCACACCGGGGGGGTGAAAAACTGTTTTTT. Encoded protein: CASSPSHRGGEKLFF. Together with reference TRBV18 and TRBJ1-4, the CDR3 gives the full variable domain: NAGVMQNPRHLVRRRGQEARLRCSPMKGHSHVYWYRQLPEEGLKFMVYLQKENIIDESGMPKERFSAEFPKEGPSILRIQQVVRGDSAAYFCASSPSHRGGEKLFFGSGTQLSVL.

The chain uses TRBV19 and TRBJ2-5; 9 bases agree with TRBD1. Germline V lookup: CDR1 LNHDA, CDR2 SQIVND (reference sequence). The CDR3 consists of 14 residues. Trimming removed 6 bases from V and 5 bases from J; junction bases left unmatched: 7. CDR3 DNA sequence: TGTGCCAGTAGCCAGGGACAGGGCTCGGAGACCCAGTACTTC. Translation gives CASSQGQGSETQYF. The full variable domain, in which reference TRBV19 and TRBJ2-5 provide the parts outside the CDR3, is DGGITQSPKYLFRKEGQNVTLSCEQNLNHDAMYWYRQDPGQGLRLIYYSQIVNDFQKGDIAEGYSVSREKKESFPLTVTSAQKNPTAFYLCASSQGQGSETQYFGPGTRLLVL.

The genes are TRBV12-5 and TRBJ1-1; TRBD1 is a possible D gene (5 bases). Germline assignment: CDR1 LGHNT and CDR2 FRNRAP. The CDR3 totals 12 residues. Trimming pared 5 bases from V and 7 bases from J, leaving 11 bases between. The CDR3 sequence is CASGQTVHEAFF. In DNA form, the CDR3 reads TGTGCTAGTGGTCAGACAGTCCATGAAGCTTTCTTT. Combining the CDR3 with reference TRBV12-5 and TRBJ1-1 gives the whole variable domain DARVTQTPRHKVTEMGQEVTMRCQPILGHNTVFWYRQTMMQGLELLAYFRNRAPLDDSGMPKDRFSAEMPDATLATLKIQPSEPRDSAVYFCASGQTVHEAFFGQGTRLTVV.

The chain employs TRBV6-2 or TRBV6-3 and TRBJ2-7, with D possibly matching TRBD2 (6 bases). Trimming removed 0 bases at V and 3 bases at J, with 12 bases between. The V gene's germline CDR1 is MNHEY and CDR2 SVGEGT. This CDR3 is 15 amino acids long. The CDR3 loop reads CASSYSVIADYEQYV. The CDR3 nucleotides are TGTGCCAGCAGTTACTCGGTGATAGCGGACTACGAGCAGTACGTC.

Written as DNA, the CDR3 is TGCGCCAGCAGCTCAGGACAGGGTGAAACTGAAGCTTTCTTT. It specifies CASSSGQGETEAFF. This chain uses TRBV5-1 with TRBJ1-1; 8 bases are a match to TRBD1. CDR1 is SGHRS, CDR2 YFSETQ, per germline. This CDR3 region has 14 residues. Trimming cost V 3 bases and J 5 bases; bases outside gene matches: 6.

The gene calls are TRBV5-4 and TRBJ2-1; 10 nucleotides line up with TRBD2. Germline V gene sequence: CDR1 SGHNT, CDR2 YYREEE (reference sequence). The CDR3 has 15 residues. After removal of 1 base from V and 8 bases from J, the junction contained 6 bases not matched to a gene. CDR3 bases: TGTGCCAGCAGCTTGCCGAGCGGGAGGGCCGATGAGCAGTTCTTC. Protein sequence: CASSLPSGRADEQFF.

This CDR3 reads CASSIDRVAGYTF. The CDR3 nucleotides read TGTGCCAGTAGTATAGACAGGGTTGCAGGCTACACCTTC. The chain combines TRBV19 with TRBJ1-2, with a weak D call TRBD1 (5 bases). Germline V gives CDR1 LNHDA, CDR2 SQIVND (reference sequence). There are 13 residues in the CDR3. V shed 0 bases and J shed 8 bases, with 10 bases lying between them.

This CDR3 is CASSSWAPSGGTGELFF. The CDR3, as DNA: TGTGCCAGCAGTTCGTGGGCCCCCTCGGGAGGGACCGGGGAGCTGTTTTTT. This chain uses TRBV28 with TRBJ2-2; 8 bases agree with TRBD2. The germline CDR1 and CDR2 sequences are MDHEN and SYDVKM. V shed 4 bases, J shed 5 bases, and the junction held 12 bases outside the gene matches. The CDR3 totals 17 residues.

The count of this clone is one. The chain employs TRBV27 and TRBJ2-7, with 9 bases identical to TRBD2. Trimming took 4 bases from V and 6 from J; bases not matched to a gene: 10. The CDR3 has 15 amino acids. Germline CDR1 is MNHEY and CDR2 is SMNVEV (reference sequence). In DNA, the CDR3 is TGTGCCAGCAGTTCAGGGGTAGCGGGAGCCTCCGAGCAGTACGTC. It encodes CASSSGVAGASEQYV.

V is TRBV27 and J is TRBJ2-7, with TRBD1 identical over 8 bases. CDR3 length: 13 residues. With 5 bases clipped from V and 3 bases from J, the junction kept 3 bases outside the gene matches. From germline, CDR1 is MNHEY and CDR2 SMNVEV (reference sequence). The CDR3: CASSVGQGYEQYF. CDR3 in DNA: TGTGCCAGCAGTGTCGGACAGGGCTACGAGCAGTACTTC.